The rows below give T cell receptor beta chains drawn from one sample of a study of PD-1 blockade in mismatch repair-deficient tumors. Sequenced by immunoSEQ multiplex PCR; TCRdb stores in-frame clones only, minus some. The table has 120,000 or so clones, around nine tenths seen once. The sample consisted of peripheral blood, taken just under 74 weeks after starting pembrolizumab. The source of these receptors is an adult with mismatch repair-deficient cancer. Each CDR3 is given without its conserved first and last residue.

v_call cdr3_aa
TRBV11-3 ASSSRGQGATGELF
TRBV6-5 ASSYLLEVGTGELF
TRBV5-4 ASSLVGAMNTEAF
TRBV5-6 ASSSVAETYEQY
TRBV6-6 ASSSLGDRSYEQY
TRBV13 ASSTQGYEQY
TRBV4-1 ASSQLAGANTGELF
TRBV7-2 ASSPLAGYSTEAF
TRBV4-1 ASSQAPGNGYT
TRBV25-1 ASSDQETQETQY
TRBV27 ASSFQASSGANVLT
TRBV5-8 ASSLTTGRGYSNQPQH
TRBV7-9 ASSFPEGMETQY
TRBV18 ASSPREGGPHYEQY
TRBV6-5 ASSPTQTNTGELF